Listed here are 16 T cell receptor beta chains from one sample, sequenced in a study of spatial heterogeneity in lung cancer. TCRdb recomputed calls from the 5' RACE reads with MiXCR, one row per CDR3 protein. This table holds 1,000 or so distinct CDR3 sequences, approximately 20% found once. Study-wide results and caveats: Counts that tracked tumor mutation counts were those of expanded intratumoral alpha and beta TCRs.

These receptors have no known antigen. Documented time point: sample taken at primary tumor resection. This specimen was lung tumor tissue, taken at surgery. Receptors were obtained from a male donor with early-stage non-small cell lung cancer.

CDR3 protein: CSVEDRKTGNTGELFF. The CDR3 DNA follows: TGCAGCGTTGAAGATCGGAAGACAGGGAACACCGGGGAGCTGTTTTTT. The V gene is TRBV29-1, the J gene TRBJ2-2; TRBD1 is a possible D gene (6 bases). This CDR3 contains 16 residues. The germline gives CDR1 SQVTM, CDR2 ANQGSEA. With 0 bases removed from V and 1 base from J, the gap between germline ends came to 12 bases.

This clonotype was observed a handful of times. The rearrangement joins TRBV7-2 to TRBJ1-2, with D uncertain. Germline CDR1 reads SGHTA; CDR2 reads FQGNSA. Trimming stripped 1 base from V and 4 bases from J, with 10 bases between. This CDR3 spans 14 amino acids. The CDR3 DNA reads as TGTGCCAGCAGCTTAGGCAGAACTGGCTATGGCTACACCTTC. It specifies CASSLGRTGYGYTF.

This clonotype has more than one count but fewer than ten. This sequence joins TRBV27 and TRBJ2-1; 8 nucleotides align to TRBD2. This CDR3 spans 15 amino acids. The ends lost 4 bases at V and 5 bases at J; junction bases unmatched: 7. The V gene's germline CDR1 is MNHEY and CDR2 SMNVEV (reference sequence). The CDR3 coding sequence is TGTGCCAGCAGTTGGCTAGCGGGTCTCCACAATGAGCAGTTCTTC. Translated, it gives CASSWLAGLHNEQFF.

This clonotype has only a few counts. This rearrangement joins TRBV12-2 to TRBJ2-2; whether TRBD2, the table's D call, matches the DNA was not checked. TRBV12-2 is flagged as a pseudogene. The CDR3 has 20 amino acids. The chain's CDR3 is CASRLGSGTSGRIGTGELFF. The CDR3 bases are TGTGCAAGTCGCTTAGGTTCCGGGACTAGCGGGAGGATAGGAACCGGGGAGCTGTTTTTT.

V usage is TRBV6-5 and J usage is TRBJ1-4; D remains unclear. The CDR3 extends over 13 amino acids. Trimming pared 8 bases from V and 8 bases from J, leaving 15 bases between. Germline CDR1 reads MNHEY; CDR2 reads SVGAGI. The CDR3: CASGSAGLEKLFF. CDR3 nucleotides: TGTGCCAGCGGAAGCGCCGGATTAGAAAAACTGTTTTTT.

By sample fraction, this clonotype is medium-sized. CDR3 protein: CASSPGDSYNEQFF. DNA of the CDR3: TGTGCCAGCAGCCCAGGGGACAGTTACAATGAGCAGTTCTTC. The rearrangement links TRBV7-9 to TRBJ2-1, with 7 bases matching TRBD1. The CDR3 is 14 residues long. V lost 5 bases and J lost 4; bases outside the gene matches: 5. Germline CDR1 reads SEHNR; CDR2 reads FQNEAQ (reference sequence).

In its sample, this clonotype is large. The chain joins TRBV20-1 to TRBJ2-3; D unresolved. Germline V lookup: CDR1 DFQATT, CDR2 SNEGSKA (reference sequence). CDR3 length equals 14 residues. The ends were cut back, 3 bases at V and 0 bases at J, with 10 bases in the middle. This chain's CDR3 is CSARSPFSTDTQYF. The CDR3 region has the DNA TGCAGTGCTAGGAGCCCCTTTAGCACAGATACGCAGTATTTT.

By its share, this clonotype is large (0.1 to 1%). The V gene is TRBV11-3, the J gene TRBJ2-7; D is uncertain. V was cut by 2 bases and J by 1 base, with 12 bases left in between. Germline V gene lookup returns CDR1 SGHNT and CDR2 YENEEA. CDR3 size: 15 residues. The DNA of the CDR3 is TGTGCCAGCAGCTTACCCCCCGGATTTTCCTACGAGCAGTACTTC. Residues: CASSLPPGFSYEQYF.

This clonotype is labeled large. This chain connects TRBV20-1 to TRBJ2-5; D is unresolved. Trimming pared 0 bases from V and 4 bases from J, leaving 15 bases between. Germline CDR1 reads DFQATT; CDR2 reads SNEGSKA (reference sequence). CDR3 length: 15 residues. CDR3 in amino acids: CSARETSGPGETQYF. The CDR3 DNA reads TGCAGTGCTAGAGAAACCTCGGGTCCGGGAGAGACCCAGTACTTC.

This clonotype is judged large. CDR3 DNA: TGCAGTGCTGTCCTTCGGGCTAGCGGGGGACCGGGGGAGCAGTACTTC. It yields the protein CSAVLRASGGPGEQYF. This chain uses TRBV20-1 with TRBJ2-7; 10 bases fit TRBD2. The CDR3 covers 16 residues. Per the germline V gene, CDR1 is DFQATT and CDR2 is SNEGSKA (reference sequence). With 5 bases clipped from V and 7 bases from J, the junction kept 17 bases outside the gene matches.

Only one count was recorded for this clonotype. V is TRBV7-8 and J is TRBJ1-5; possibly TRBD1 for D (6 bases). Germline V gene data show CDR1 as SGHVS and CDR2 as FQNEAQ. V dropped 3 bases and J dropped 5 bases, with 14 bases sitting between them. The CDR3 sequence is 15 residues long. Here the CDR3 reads CASSFGTLGDQPQHF. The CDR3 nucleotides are TGTGCCAGCAGCTTTGGGACACTTGGGGATCAGCCCCAGCATTTT.

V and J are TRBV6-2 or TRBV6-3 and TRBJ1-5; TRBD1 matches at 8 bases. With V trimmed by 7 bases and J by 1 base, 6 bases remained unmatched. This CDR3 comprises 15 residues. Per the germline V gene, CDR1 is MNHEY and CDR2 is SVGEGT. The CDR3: CASTRTGLSNQPQHF. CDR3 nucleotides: TGTGCCAGCACTCGGACAGGGTTGAGCAATCAGCCCCAGCATTTT.

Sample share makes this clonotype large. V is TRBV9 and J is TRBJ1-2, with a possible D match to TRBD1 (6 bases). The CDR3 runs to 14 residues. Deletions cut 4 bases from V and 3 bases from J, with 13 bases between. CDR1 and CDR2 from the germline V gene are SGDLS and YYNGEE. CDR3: CASSTTQGHYGYTF. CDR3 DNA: TGTGCCAGCAGCACAACACAGGGCCACTATGGCTACACCTTC. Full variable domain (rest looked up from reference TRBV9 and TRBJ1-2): DSGVTQTPKHLITATGQRVTLRCSPRSGDLSVYWYQQSLDQGLQFLIQYYNGEERAKGNILERFSAQQFPDLHSELNLSSLELGDSALYFCASSTTQGHYGYTFGSGTRLTVV.

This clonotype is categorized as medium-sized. For the CDR3, the DNA is TGTGCCAGTAGTATCGGGAATAAAGAGACCCAGTACTTC. It encodes CASSIGNKETQYF. The genes are TRBV19 and TRBJ2-5, with a weak D call TRBD2 (5 bases). With 3 bases removed from V and 3 bases from J, the gap between germline ends came to 8 bases. Germline CDR1 LNHDA, CDR2 SQIVND (reference sequence). The CDR3 spans 13 residues.

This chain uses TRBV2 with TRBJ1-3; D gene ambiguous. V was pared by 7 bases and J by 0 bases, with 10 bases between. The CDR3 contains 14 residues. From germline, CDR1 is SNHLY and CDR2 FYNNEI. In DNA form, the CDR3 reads TGTGCCAGCACCATGGGGTTCTCTGGAAACACCATATATTTT. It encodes CASTMGFSGNTIYF.

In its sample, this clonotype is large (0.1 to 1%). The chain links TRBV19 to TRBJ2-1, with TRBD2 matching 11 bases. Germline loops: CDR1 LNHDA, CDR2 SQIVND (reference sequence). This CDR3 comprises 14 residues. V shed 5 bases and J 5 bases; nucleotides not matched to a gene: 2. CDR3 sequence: CASSVLAGDNEQFF. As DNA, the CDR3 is TGTGCCAGTAGTGTACTAGCGGGGGACAATGAGCAGTTCTTC.